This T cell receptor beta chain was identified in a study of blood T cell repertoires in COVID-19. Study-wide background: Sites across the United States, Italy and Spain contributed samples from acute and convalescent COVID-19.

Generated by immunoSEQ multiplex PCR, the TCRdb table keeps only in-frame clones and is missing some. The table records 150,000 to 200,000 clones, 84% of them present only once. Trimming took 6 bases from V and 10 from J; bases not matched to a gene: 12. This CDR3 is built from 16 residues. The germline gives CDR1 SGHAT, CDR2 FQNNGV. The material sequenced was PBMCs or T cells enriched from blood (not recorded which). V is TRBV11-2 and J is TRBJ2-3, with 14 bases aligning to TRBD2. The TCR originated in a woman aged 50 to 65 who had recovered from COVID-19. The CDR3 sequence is CASRFGGTSGGGAQYF. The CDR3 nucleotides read TGTGCCAGCAGGTTCGGTGGGACTAGCGGGGGAGGGGCGCAGTATTTT.